This TCR beta chain came from a study of Ad26.COV2.S vaccination and SARS-CoV-2 variants. The wider study: Donor got 5x10^10 or 1x10^11 viral particles of Ad26.COV2.S.

The CDR3 sequence is 16 residues long. Indicated treatment: around 19 received Ad26.COV2.S at low or high dose, single or two shots; about 5 received placebo; per-sample allocation not given. Specimens were obtained on day 63 following the first vaccine or placebo injection. Expression of Wuhan-strain SARS-CoV-2 spike came from the Ad26 vector that formed the vaccine. Sequenced by immunoSEQ multiplex PCR; TCRdb stores in-frame clones only, minus some. The sample holds about 400,000 clones; 83% are singletons and the top ten take around 7.4%. The TCR was taken from a person between 18 and 59 years old who received the Ad26.COV2.S COVID-19 vaccine or a placebo. Here the sequenced sample was peripheral blood, taken in a trial of Ad26.COV2.S vaccine versus placebo. The V call is TRBV22-1, the J call TRBJ1-2; the table names TRBD1, a call not compared with the DNA. TRBV22-1 is a listed pseudogene. The CDR3 protein is CPGSARTVAHQGGYTF. CDR3 bases: TGTCCTGGGAGCGCACGTACGGTAGCCCACCAGGGGGGCTACACCTTC.